This is a list of T cell receptor beta chains from one sample in a study of neurological immune-mediated disorders. TCRdb re-derived calls from the 5' RACE reads in MiXCR, one entry per CDR3 protein. Of about 21,000 distinct CDR3 sequences listed, 5% to 7% are singletons. The sample comprised CD8+ T cells from blood. The receptors were sampled from a man younger than 35 in good health. Each CDR3 is given with its conserved first and last residue. A D gene is named only where the DNA matches it firmly. Some rows have no size entry. The others give once, few or many, or a class for an expanded clone.

cdr3_nt cdr3_aa v_call d_call j_call clone_size
TGTGCCAGCAGCTTAACGGGACAGGGTCGGAACTATGGCTACACCTTC CASSLTGQGRNYGYTF TRBV7-9 TRBD1 TRBJ1-2 many
TGCAGTGCTAGAGATGGGACTTACGACACCGGGGAGCTGTTTTTT CSARDGTYDTGELFF TRBV20-1 . TRBJ2-2 many
TGTGCCAGCAGTGAAGCGCTTGGTAGAGATGAGCAGTTCTTC CASSEALGRDEQFF TRBV2 . TRBJ2-1 many
TGTGCCAGCAGTTACGATAGCTTGGGAGATAGGGAGCCCGGGGAGCTGTTTTTT CASSYDSLGDREPGELFF TRBV6-5 . TRBJ2-2 many
TGCGCCAGCAGCCAATTTGGGACTCCCTCCTACAATGAGCAGTTCTTC CASSQFGTPSYNEQFF TRBV4-1 . TRBJ2-1 many
TGCGCCAGCAGCGAAGGGACGCTTACTGAAGCTTTCTTT CASSEGTLTEAFF TRBV5-1 . TRBJ1-1 many
TGTGCCAGCAGTTACGGGGCCACTGAAGCTTTCTTT CASSYGATEAFF TRBV6-6 . TRBJ1-1 .
TGTGCCAGCAGCTTCGACAGGGGCAGAGTCACCGGGGAGCTGTTTTTT CASSFDRGRVTGELFF TRBV7-9 TRBD1 TRBJ2-2 many
TGTGCCAGCAACTCAGACAGTTCTGGGGCCAACGTCCTGACTTTC CASNSDSSGANVLTF TRBV6-1 . TRBJ2-6 many
TGCAGCGCCCCAGGGGGCACAGGGATTGGCTACACCTTC CSAPGGTGIGYTF TRBV29-1 TRBD1 TRBJ1-2 many
TGTGCCAGCAGCTTAGGGTTTAGGGCGGATGAGCAGTTCTTC CASSLGFRADEQFF TRBV7-3 . TRBJ2-1 many
TGTGCCAGCAGCTTGGCCCGGGGGCCGGGCACTGAAGCTTTCTTT CASSLARGPGTEAFF TRBV5-4 . TRBJ1-1 many
TGCAGTGCTCCCAAACGGGACTCCCCGACCGGGGAGCTGTTTTTT CSAPKRDSPTGELFF TRBV20-1 . TRBJ2-2 .
TGTGCCAGCAATTGGGGGGGCGCGATCTACGAGCAGTACTTC CASNWGGAIYEQYF TRBV12-3/TRBV12-4 . TRBJ2-7 many
TGTGCTGCAGCAAGGGGGGGTGAAGCTTTCTTT CAAARGGEAFF TRBV3-1 . TRBJ1-1 many
TGCAGCGTTGGTCCTAATGAGCAGTTCTTC CSVGPNEQFF TRBV29-1 . TRBJ2-1 many
TGTGCCAGCAGTTTTCCGGGCCCAAGCGCTGAAGCTTTCTTT CASSFPGPSAEAFF TRBV27 . TRBJ1-1 many
TGCAGCGTGACAGGGAGCACCGGGGAGCTGTTTTTT CSVTGSTGELFF TRBV29-1 TRBD1 TRBJ2-2 many
TGCGCCAGCAGTGAAAGGGGCCTTTCTTCCTACGAGCAGTACTTC CASSERGLSSYEQYF TRBV5-1 . TRBJ2-7 many
TGCGCCAGCAGCCAAGAGGTACTTGACAGATACTCCTACGAGCAGTACTTC CASSQEVLDRYSYEQYF TRBV4-3 . TRBJ2-7 many
TGTGCCAGCACGCAGGGGGCTTTGGGCTACACCTTC CASTQGALGYTF TRBV12-3/TRBV12-4 TRBD1 TRBJ1-2 many
TGTGCCAGCAGTTTATACACCGCTAGCTCCTACAATGAGCAGTTCTTC CASSLYTASSYNEQFF TRBV27 . TRBJ2-1 many
TGTGCCAGCAGCGGACACGACCAAGAGACCCAGTACTTC CASSGHDQETQYF TRBV5-5 . TRBJ2-5 .
TGTGCCAGCAGCTTAAATTGGGAAAGCTCCTATAATTCACCCCTCCACTTT CASSLNWESSYNSPLHF TRBV7-3 . TRBJ1-6 many
TGTGCCAGCAGTTACGGGCCGGGGGTCGGCTACACCTTC CASSYGPGVGYTF TRBV6-5 . TRBJ1-2 many
TGTGCCAGCAGCCCCCTCCGTGAACATGAGCAGTTCTTC CASSPLREHEQFF TRBV7-6 . TRBJ2-1 many
TGCAGTGCAATACTAGGAGATACGCAGTATTTT CSAILGDTQYF TRBV20-1 . TRBJ2-3 many
TGCAGTGCTGCTCCCGGGACTAGGGGCTACGAGCAGTACTTC CSAAPGTRGYEQYF TRBV20-1 TRBD2 TRBJ2-7 .
TGTGCCAGCAGCTTCCTGGACTCTGGTTGGTATGAGCAGTTCTTC CASSFLDSGWYEQFF TRBV5-6 . TRBJ2-1 many
TGTGCCAGTAGTATAGGGAGGGCGAACACTGAAGCTTTCTTT CASSIGRANTEAFF TRBV19 . TRBJ1-1 many
TGTGCCAGCAGCTTAGTAGGGCAGGCCACTTCACCCCTCCACTTT CASSLVGQATSPLHF TRBV7-2 . TRBJ1-6 many
TGTGCCAGCAGTTTATTGTACGGACCCGCAGATACGCAGTATTTT CASSLLYGPADTQYF TRBV27 . TRBJ2-3 many
TGCAGCGTCGACAGGGACCATGAGCAGTTCTTC CSVDRDHEQFF TRBV29-1 TRBD1 TRBJ2-1 many
TGCAGTGCTAGAGAATCTATGATCCCCGAAGCTTTCTTT CSARESMIPEAFF TRBV20-1 . TRBJ1-1 many
TGTGCCAGCAGTTACAGTTCCGGGCTAGCGGGTGGGGAGCTGTTTTTT CASSYSSGLAGGELFF TRBV6-5 TRBD2 TRBJ2-2 many
TGTGCCAGCAGTGTTCCGGGGGGCTGGGAGACCCAGTACTTC CASSVPGGWETQYF TRBV25-1 . TRBJ2-5 many
TGTGCCAGCAGCTTGTATGGCGGATATAATGAAAAACTGTTTTTT CASSLYGGYNEKLFF TRBV5-5 . TRBJ1-4 many
TGTGCCAGCAGCCTTACACAGACAAACACTGAAGCTTTCTTT CASSLTQTNTEAFF TRBV7-9 . TRBJ1-1 many
TGTGCCAGCAGCGGGGGGGCAGGGGCCGACCAAGAGACCCAGTACTTC CASSGGAGADQETQYF TRBV9 . TRBJ2-5 many
TGTGCCAGCAGTGAACTAGCGGGGGGACAAGAGACCCAGTACTTC CASSELAGGQETQYF TRBV6-1 TRBD2 TRBJ2-5 many
TGTGCCAGCAGCTCCCTCCTAGGACACCAACGGATCTTC CASSSLLGHQRIF TRBV7-2 . TRBJ1-2 many
TGTGCCAGCAGCCAACTAGCGGGGGGGCCCCAAGAGACCCAGTACTTC CASSQLAGGPQETQYF TRBV7-8 TRBD2 TRBJ2-5 many
TGTGCCAGCAGCCACACCCCGGGATGGATGGGCTACACCTTC CASSHTPGWMGYTF TRBV6-2/TRBV6-3 . TRBJ1-2 many
TGTGCCAGCAGCCAGGATGGGCTTCAGGGCATCCTTTATGGCTACACCTTC CASSQDGLQGILYGYTF TRBV3-1 . TRBJ1-2 many
TGCAGCGTAGTAATCGCCGGGCTTGGGTTTAAGGAGCAGTTCTTC CSVVIAGLGFKEQFF TRBV29-1 . TRBJ2-1 many
TGCAGTGCTCGGATGTTGGGACAGGTCTCCTACGAGCAGTACTTC CSARMLGQVSYEQYF TRBV20-1 TRBD1 TRBJ2-7 many